Below, 10 T cell receptor beta chains from the same sample are listed, as sequenced in a study of identical twins. TCRdb re-called the 5' RACE reads with MiXCR, one entry per CDR3 protein. Here the sample spans a few hundred thousand distinct CDR3 sequences, 7% to 9.5% being singletons. The sequenced sample was naive T cells sorted from blood. These receptors all come from a woman aged 50 to 65 in good health.

The table lists this clonotype with a few counts. The chain couples TRBV10-3 to TRBJ2-2; 10 bases are a match to TRBD2. CDR1 and CDR2 from the germline V gene are ENHRY and SYGVKD. Trimming at V came to 8 bases and at J to 6 bases, leaving 6 bases not matched to a gene. This CDR3 comprises 14 residues. The CDR3 spells CAIGGLALAGELFF. The CDR3, as DNA: TGTGCCATCGGGGGACTAGCGCTCGCCGGGGAGCTGTTTTTT.

The J gene is TRBJ2-2, the V gene TRBV20-1, with D possibly called TRBD1 or TRBD2 (5 bases each). The CDR3 has 11 residues. Germline assignment: CDR1 DFQATT and CDR2 SNEGSKA (reference sequence). V lost 1 base and J lost 13, with 10 bases in between. CDR3 bases: TGCAGTGCTAGAGCTGGGGACGGGCTGTTTTTT. Encoded protein: CSARAGDGLFF.

The chain joins TRBV24-1 to TRBJ2-1; either TRBD1 or TRBD2 may fit D (5 bases each). Germline loops: CDR1 KGHDR, CDR2 SFDVKD. CDR3 size: 16 residues. V gave up 5 bases and J gave up 1 base, with 14 bases separating them. CDR3 nucleotides: TGTGCCACCAGTGGTGGGACCTCTCAATCCTACAATGAGCAGTTCTTC. Protein: CATSGGTSQSYNEQFF.

This clonotype appeared a few times. The chain is built from TRBV6-4 and TRBJ2-3; 11 bases are a match to TRBD2. This CDR3 contains 16 residues. Unmatched junction bases numbered 6, after V lost 5 bases and J lost 2 bases. The germline CDR1 and CDR2 sequences are MRHNA and SNTAGT. Here the CDR3 reads CASSWTSGFNTDTQYF. The CDR3 bases are TGTGCCAGCAGTTGGACTAGCGGGTTTAACACAGATACGCAGTATTTT.

To note about this clonotype: The junction and the germline gene differ at one end; a read error may be behind it. The rearrangement uses TRBV2 and TRBJ2-1; no clear D. Germline V CDR1 and CDR2: SNHLY, FYNNEI. The CDR3 extends over 13 amino acids. The CDR3 loop reads CASSEGPYDEQFF. The DNA for the CDR3 is TGTGCCAGCAGTGAAGGACCCTACGATGAGCAGTTCTTC.

This clonotype has only a few counts. The chain carries TRBV6-4 and TRBJ1-1; no firm D call. CDR1 MRHNA and CDR2 SNTAGT come from the germline V gene. The CDR3 totals 13 residues. V lost 7 bases to trimming and J lost 5 bases, with 14 bases between them. DNA of the CDR3: TGTGCCAGCAATCGGAACGACGGGACTGAAGCTTTCTTT. It codes for CASNRNDGTEAFF.

The V call is TRBV7-9, the J call TRBJ2-5; 10 bases agree with TRBD2. CDR1 and CDR2 (germline): SEHNR, FQNEAQ (reference sequence). The CDR3 is 21 residues long. Trimming at V came to 3 bases and at J to 2 bases, leaving 21 bases not matched to a gene. The CDR3 DNA sequence: TGTGCCAGCAGCTTCCCCGGTGAGGTAGCGGGAGGACCTCTCGTGCAAGAGACCCAGTACTTC. As protein: CASSFPGEVAGGPLVQETQYF.

The V call is TRBV4-1, the J call TRBJ1-4; the D gene is possibly TRBD1 (6 bases). Germline V gives CDR1 MGHRA, CDR2 YSYEKL. The V gene lost 4 bases and the J gene lost 0 bases, with 9 bases spanning the gap. CDR3 length equals 15 residues. The CDR3 sequence: CASSRNRATNEKLFF. The CDR3, as DNA: TGCGCCAGCAGCCGAAACAGGGCAACTAATGAAAAACTGTTTTTT.

This chain links TRBV5-1 with TRBJ2-1; no definite D call. The germline V gene has CDR1 SGHRS and CDR2 YFSETQ. The CDR3 covers 16 residues. The V and J ends lost 0 bases and 3 bases respectively, with 13 bases between them. CDR3 amino acids: CASSLVSEVRYNEQFF. In DNA, the CDR3 is TGCGCCAGCAGCTTGGTATCGGAAGTCCGCTACAATGAGCAGTTCTTC.

The CDR3 DNA is TGTGCCAGCAAGAGTTCGGGGGTGGGCAAAAACATTCAGTACTTC. Protein product: CASKSSGVGKNIQYF. The chain couples TRBV28 to TRBJ2-4; a weak D match, TRBD2 (6 bases). The CDR3 extends over 15 amino acids. Trimming shortened V by 7 bases and J by 3 bases, and 16 bases separated the two germline ends. The germline gives CDR1 MDHEN, CDR2 SYDVKM.